Each of the 27 T cell receptor beta chains below was sequenced from the same sample in a study of CD8+CD57+ T cells in acquired aplastic anemia. Using genomic DNA as the template, TCR beta VDJ and CDR3 profiling was carried out. TCRdb re-derived calls from the reads in MiXCR, one entry per CDR3 protein. This sample yields fewer than 200,000 distinct CDR3 sequences, of which less than 60% are seen a single time; 1.8% belongs to the top ten. Patients who underwent sequencing had shown CD8+CD57+ cell expansion by flow cytometry. Material: sorted CD4+, CD8+, or CD8+CD57+ T cells (not recorded which) from PBMCs. The receptors were gathered from a human donor with aplastic anemia.

The sample holds many counts of this clonotype. The V and J genes are TRBV6-1 and TRBJ1-2; 8 bases are shared with TRBD1. The CDR3 totals 14 residues. V shed 6 bases and J 7 bases; nucleotides not matched to a gene: 10. Germline V gene lookup returns CDR1 MNHNS and CDR2 SASEGT. CDR3 protein: CASRPGGGVGGYTF. The DNA for the CDR3 is TGTGCCAGCAGACCAGGGGGCGGAGTAGGTGGCTACACCTTC.

This clonotype was recorded at least ten times. The chain uses TRBV10-3 and TRBJ1-2; D unclear. The CDR3 has 11 amino acids. CDR1 ENHRY and CDR2 SYGVKD come from the germline V gene. V was cut by 8 bases and J by 10 bases, with 14 bases left in between. The CDR3 region has the DNA TGTGCCATCTCGAGTGGAAGGGACTACACCTTC. It yields the protein CAISSGRDYTF.

This clonotype was recorded many times. This sequence joins TRBV29-1 and TRBJ2-5, with D possibly called TRBD1 or TRBD2 (5 bases each). This CDR3 contains 13 residues. In germline, CDR1 is SQVTM, CDR2 ANQGSEA. Trimming pared 7 bases from V and 2 bases from J, leaving 14 bases between. CDR3 sequence reads: CSASGPLQETQYF. DNA of the CDR3: TGCAGCGCCTCGGGACCTTTACAAGAGACCCAGTACTTC.

Concerning this clonotype: A clone one base away is much larger, so this may be a read error. The chain has TRBV9 and TRBJ1-4, with 9 bases lining up with TRBD1. Unmatched junction bases numbered 2, after V lost 3 bases and J lost 5 bases. Germline CDR1 is SGDLS and CDR2 is YYNGEE. CDR3 length: 14 amino acids. CDR3 protein: CASSGGQGNEKLFF. DNA of the CDR3: TGTGCCAGCAGCGGGGGACAGGGAAATGAAAAACTGTTTTTT.

This clonotype was counted many times. The V and J genes are TRBV24-1 and TRBJ2-1; D not resolved. The ends were cut back, 3 bases at V and 3 bases at J, with 5 bases in the middle. CDR1 and CDR2 (germline): KGHDR, SFDVKD. The CDR3 is 13 amino acids. CDR3 bases: TGTGCCACCAGTGATCTGCACTACAATGAGCAGTTCTTC. Residues: CATSDLHYNEQFF.

This clonotype came up a few times. The V gene is TRBV20-1, the J gene TRBJ2-1; D is perhaps TRBD1 or TRBD2 (5 bases each). In germline, CDR1 is DFQATT, CDR2 SNEGSKA (reference sequence). V was pared by 0 bases and J by 0 bases, with 18 bases between. The length of the CDR3 is 18 residues. CDR3 protein: CSARDHLNEGSSYNEQFF. CDR3 coding DNA: TGCAGTGCTAGAGACCACCTTAACGAGGGGAGCTCCTACAATGAGCAGTTCTTC.

In its sample, this clonotype was seen many times. The chain has TRBV20-1 and TRBJ1-2; D is possibly TRBD1 (5 bases). Germline assignment: CDR1 DFQATT and CDR2 SNEGSKA (reference sequence). This CDR3 contains 14 residues. The germline V and J ends were trimmed by 1 base and 4 bases, with 13 bases remaining between them. The CDR3 spells CSARASMGGYGYTF. CDR3 nucleotide sequence: TGCAGTGCTAGAGCCTCAATGGGGGGCTATGGCTACACCTTC.

This clonotype was counted many times. The chain carries TRBV7-9 and TRBJ2-7, with D tentatively TRBD1 or TRBD2 (6 bases each). The germline V gene has CDR1 SEHNR and CDR2 FQNEAQ (reference sequence). The V gene lost 4 bases and the J gene lost 2 bases, with 18 bases spanning the gap. The CDR3 loop spans 16 amino acids. CDR3 amino acids: CASSSGKGGATYEQYF. DNA of the CDR3: TGTGCCAGCAGCTCGGGAAAGGGGGGCGCGACCTACGAGCAGTACTTC.

This clonotype showed up just once. This sequence joins TRBV20-1 and TRBJ1-1, with D possibly being TRBD1 (5 bases). The germline V gene has CDR1 DFQATT and CDR2 SNEGSKA (reference sequence). The CDR3 consists of 14 residues. Trimming stripped 3 bases from V and 4 bases from J, with 15 bases between. CDR3 sequence (DNA): TGCAGTGCTAGTTACTCAGGGAGGAGCACTGAAGCTTTCTTT. It codes for CSASYSGRSTEAFF.

This clonotype has ten or more counts. This chain links TRBV15 with TRBJ1-2; 7 positions match TRBD1. Per germline, CDR1 LNHNV and CDR2 YYDKDF (reference sequence). Trimming removed 5 bases from V and 5 bases from J; junction bases left unmatched: 5. The CDR3 has 13 residues. The CDR3 region is CATSGGTVYGYTF. CDR3 nucleotides: TGTGCCACCAGCGGCGGGACAGTGTATGGCTACACCTTC.

On this clonotype: A read error is possible here, since a much larger clone lies one base away. The gene calls are TRBV2 and TRBJ2-1, with D unclear. V lost 5 bases and J 0 bases, leaving 8 bases between the germline ends. Germline assignment: CDR1 SNHLY and CDR2 FYNNEI. This CDR3 is 14 amino acids long. CDR3 bases: TGTGCCAGCAGTAACAACCTCTCCTACAATGAGCAGTTCTTC. Its protein is CASSNNLSYNEQFF. Full variable domain (missing parts from reference TRBV2 and TRBJ2-1): EPEVTQTPSHQVTQMGQEVILRCVPISNHLYFYWYRQILGQKVEFLVSFYNNEISEKSEIFDDQFSVERPDGSNFTLKIRSTKLEDSAMYFCASSNNLSYNEQFFGPGTRLTVL.

The V gene is TRBV12-3 or TRBV12-4, the J gene TRBJ2-1; 11 nucleotides line up with TRBD2. This CDR3 spans 18 amino acids. Trimming cost V 4 bases and J 4 bases; bases outside gene matches: 12. CDR3 coding DNA: TGTGCCAGCAGTTCCCCCTTAGCGGGGGGGGAGGTTTACAATGAGCAGTTCTTC. It yields the protein CASSSPLAGGEVYNEQFF.

This clonotype was seen just once. The chain is built from TRBV19 and TRBJ1-1, with TRBD1 as a possible D gene (5 bases). V lost 4 bases to trimming and J lost 1 base, with 10 bases between them. The CDR3 has 14 amino acids. The germline V gene encodes CDR1 LNHDA and CDR2 SQIVND (reference sequence). CDR3 nucleotide sequence: TGTGCCAGTAGTAATCGGGGGGAGAACACTGAAGCTTTCTTT. Protein: CASSNRGENTEAFF.

This clonotype was picked up many times. The rearrangement links TRBV20-1 to TRBJ2-5, with D unresolved. The CDR3 is 15 residues long. CDR1 and CDR2 from the germline V gene are DFQATT and SNEGSKA (reference sequence). V was trimmed by 3 bases and J by 2 bases, leaving 16 bases between them. In DNA, the CDR3 is TGCAGTGCTAGTTATGCCGGCCGGATACAAGAGACCCAGTACTTC. Translation gives CSASYAGRIQETQYF.

At least ten counts were recorded for this clonotype. The chain is built from TRBV7-2 and TRBJ1-2, with a weak D call TRBD1 (5 bases). V gave up 1 base and J gave up 6 bases, with 12 bases separating them. Germline V gene sequence: CDR1 SGHTA, CDR2 FQGNSA. The CDR3 totals 14 residues. In DNA, the CDR3 is TGTGCCAGCAGCTTAGTTGGGGGGTCAGATGGCTACACCTTC. It codes for CASSLVGGSDGYTF. Looking up the rest from reference TRBV7-2 and TRBJ1-2 gives the full variable domain: GAGVSQSPSNKVTEKGKDVELRCDPISGHTALYWYRQSLGQGLEFLIYFQGNSAPDKSGLPSDRFSAERTGGSVSTLTIQRTQQEDSAVYLCASSLVGGSDGYTFGSGTRLTVV.

Written as DNA, the CDR3 is TGTGCCAGCAGCCAAGATAGGGACCAACTTGGCTACACCTTC. Translated, it gives CASSQDRDQLGYTF. The chain is built from TRBV4-2 and TRBJ1-2, with D perhaps matching TRBD1 (5 bases). Germline V gene lookup returns CDR1 LGHNA and CDR2 YNFKEQ. V was pared by 0 bases and J by 7 bases, with 12 bases between. CDR3 length: 14 amino acids.

This clonotype was observed a handful of times. The chain recombines TRBV6-5 with TRBJ1-3; perhaps TRBD1 as D (6 bases). The CDR3 is 16 residues long. Germline V gene lookup returns CDR1 MNHEY and CDR2 SVGAGI. The germline V and J ends were trimmed by 3 bases and 3 bases, with 15 bases remaining between them. CDR3 coding DNA: TGTGCCAGCAGTTATTCGGGGGGCGGAATTGGAAACACCATATATTTT. Residues: CASSYSGGGIGNTIYF.

This clonotype was picked up many times. The V gene is TRBV5-4, the J gene TRBJ2-7; D possibly matches TRBD1 or TRBD2 (5 bases each). This CDR3 is built from 15 residues. Per germline, CDR1 SGHNT and CDR2 YYREEE (reference sequence). Deletions cut 3 bases from V and 2 bases from J, with 15 bases between. CDR3 amino acids: CASSWNQGAAYEQYF. CDR3 coding DNA: TGTGCCAGCAGCTGGAACCAGGGAGCGGCCTACGAGCAGTACTTC.

Notes on this clonotype: Being one base from a much bigger clone, this may be a read error. The chain has TRBV14 and TRBJ2-1; 12 bases align to TRBD2. Germline V lookup: CDR1 SGHDN, CDR2 FVKESK. This CDR3 has 15 amino acids. V dropped 4 bases and J dropped 5; count of bases not matched to a gene: 3. The CDR3 DNA follows: TGTGCCAGCAGCCCTAGCGGGGGGGCAAACAATGAGCAGTTCTTC. This codes for CASSPSGGANNEQFF.

This clonotype was seen repeatedly, ten times or more. V and J are TRBV11-1 and TRBJ2-2; perhaps D is TRBD1 or TRBD2 (5 bases each). The CDR3 totals 13 residues. The V gene's germline CDR1 is SGHAT and CDR2 FQDESV (reference sequence). The ends were cut back, 6 bases at V and 6 bases at J, with 11 bases in the middle. In nucleotides, the CDR3 is TGTGCCAGCAGGGGGACCTCGGCCGGGGAGCTGTTTTTT. Translating it yields CASRGTSAGELFF.

The chain joins TRBV19 to TRBJ2-2; D is possibly TRBD2 (5 bases). The CDR3 runs to 15 residues. Between the trimmed V and J ends, which lost 1 base and 4 bases, there was a span of 10 bases. CDR1 is LNHDA, CDR2 SQIVND, per germline (reference sequence). For the CDR3, the DNA is TGTGCCAGTAGTATAGGTCTAGCAGGCACCGGGGAGCTGTTTTTT. Translated: CASSIGLAGTGELFF.

This chain connects TRBV2 to TRBJ2-7, with D perhaps TRBD1 (5 bases). The CDR3 contains 14 residues. Germline CDR1 is SNHLY and CDR2 is FYNNEI. V gave up 7 bases and J gave up 7 bases, with 20 bases separating them. This CDR3 is CASTPSTASGEQYF. Here the CDR3 DNA reads TGTGCCAGCACTCCCTCCACTGCGTCAGGGGAGCAGTACTTC.

J is TRBJ1-3 and V is TRBV2, with 8 bases identical to TRBD1. With V trimmed by 4 bases and J by 4 bases, 6 bases remained unmatched. This CDR3 spans 15 amino acids. From germline, CDR1 is SNHLY and CDR2 FYNNEI. This CDR3 is CASSASTGVGNTIYF. CDR3 coding DNA: TGTGCCAGCAGTGCCTCGACAGGGGTCGGAAACACCATATATTTT.

This clonotype appeared a few times. The chain combines TRBV15 with TRBJ2-2, with D perhaps matching TRBD2 (5 bases). CDR1 is LNHNV, CDR2 YYDKDF, per germline (reference sequence). The CDR3 runs 15 residues. V was clipped by 1 base and J by 0 bases, with 6 bases between them. CDR3 bases: TGTGCCACCAGCAGAGCCGGGACGAACACCGGGGAGCTGTTTTTT. Its protein is CATSRAGTNTGELFF.

This chain links TRBV5-4 with TRBJ1-4; perhaps TRBD1 as D (5 bases). Trimming took 6 bases from V and 8 from J, leaving 17 bases between them. Germline V gene lookup returns CDR1 SGHNT and CDR2 YYREEE (reference sequence). This CDR3 comprises 14 residues. CDR3 bases: TGTGCCAGCACCGAAACCCGCGGGGCGGAAAAACTGTTTTTT. Its translation is CASTETRGAEKLFF. The variable domain in full, completed from reference TRBV5-4 and TRBJ1-4, reads ETGVTQSPTHLIKTRGQQVTLRCSSQSGHNTVSWYQQALGQGPQFIFQYYREEENGRGNFPPRFSGLQFPNYSSELNVNALELDDSALYLCASTETRGAEKLFFGSGTQLSVL.

CDR3 residues: CASSPGANTEAFF. CDR3 nucleotides: TGTGCCAGTAGTCCCGGGGCAAACACTGAAGCTTTCTTT. This chain connects TRBV19 to TRBJ1-1; D is perhaps TRBD1 (5 bases). CDR1 LNHDA and CDR2 SQIVND come from the germline V gene (reference sequence). The CDR3 runs 13 residues. Trimming shortened V by 5 bases and J by 2 bases, and 9 bases separated the two germline ends.

The table lists this clonotype with many counts. The rearrangement joins TRBV7-2 to TRBJ1-1; 9 bases line up with TRBD1. There are 16 residues in the CDR3. CDR1 SGHTA and CDR2 FQGNSA come from the germline V gene. The V and J ends lost 6 bases and 5 bases, in that order; junction bases with no gene match: 13. In nucleotides, the CDR3 is TGTGCCAGCAGTTTTCATGCCGGCGGACAGGGGACTGAAGCTTTCTTT. As protein: CASSFHAGGQGTEAFF.